This T cell receptor beta chain is drawn from a study of blood T cell repertoires in COVID-19. About the study: There were acute and convalescent COVID-19 samples, and they came from the United States, Italy and Spain. In each case, the material was cDNA or gDNA derived from T cells, B-cell-depleted T cells, or PBMCs.

Patients of the Seattle cohort, enrolled during active infection, were followed longitudinally. Authors' methods: Amplification of reference gene primers provided the estimated nucleated cell counts. The data were produced by immunoSEQ multiplex PCR, yet TCRdb's version contains in-frame clones alone and is incomplete. V, J and clone size are taken as reported in that table, and D and trimming were inferred from the DNA itself. The table has about 200,000 clones, just under 85% seen once; the top ten hold approximately 0.9%. Source material: peripheral blood. The sequence derives from a man in his fifties or sixties with COVID-19, enrolled during active disease.

The CDR3 DNA reads as TGCAGCGTGTTGAACTTTGAGACCCAGTACTTC. This gives the protein CSVLNFETQYF. The V call is TRBV29-1, the J call TRBJ2-5; unclear D gene. V was trimmed by 6 bases and J by 5 bases, leaving 10 bases between them. This CDR3 is built from 11 residues. Germline V gene sequence: CDR1 SQVTM, CDR2 ANQGSEA.